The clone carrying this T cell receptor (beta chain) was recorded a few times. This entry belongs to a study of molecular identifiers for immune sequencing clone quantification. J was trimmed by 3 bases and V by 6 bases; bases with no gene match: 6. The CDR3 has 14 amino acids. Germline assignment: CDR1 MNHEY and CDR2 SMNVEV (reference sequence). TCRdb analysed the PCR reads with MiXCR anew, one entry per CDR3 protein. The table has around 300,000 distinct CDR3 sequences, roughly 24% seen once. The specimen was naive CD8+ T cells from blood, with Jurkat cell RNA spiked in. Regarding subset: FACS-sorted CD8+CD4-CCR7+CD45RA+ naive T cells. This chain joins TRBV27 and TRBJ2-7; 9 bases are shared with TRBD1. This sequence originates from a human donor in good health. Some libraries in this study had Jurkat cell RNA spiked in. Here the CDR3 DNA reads TGTGCCAGCAGGGCCGGGACAGGGATCTACGAGCAGTACTTC. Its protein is CASRAGTGIYEQYF.